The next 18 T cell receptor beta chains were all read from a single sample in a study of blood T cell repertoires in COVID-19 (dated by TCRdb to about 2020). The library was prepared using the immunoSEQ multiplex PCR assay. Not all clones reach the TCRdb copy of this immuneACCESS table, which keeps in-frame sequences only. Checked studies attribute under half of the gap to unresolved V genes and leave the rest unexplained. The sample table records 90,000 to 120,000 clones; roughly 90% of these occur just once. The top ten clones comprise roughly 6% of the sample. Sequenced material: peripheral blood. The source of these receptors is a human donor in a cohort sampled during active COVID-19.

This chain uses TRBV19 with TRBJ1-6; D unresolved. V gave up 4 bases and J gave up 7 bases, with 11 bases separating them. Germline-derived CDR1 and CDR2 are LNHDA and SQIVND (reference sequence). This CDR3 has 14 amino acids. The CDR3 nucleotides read TGTGCCAGTAGTAGTAACAGCTTGAATTCACCCCTCCACTTT. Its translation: CASSSNSLNSPLHF.

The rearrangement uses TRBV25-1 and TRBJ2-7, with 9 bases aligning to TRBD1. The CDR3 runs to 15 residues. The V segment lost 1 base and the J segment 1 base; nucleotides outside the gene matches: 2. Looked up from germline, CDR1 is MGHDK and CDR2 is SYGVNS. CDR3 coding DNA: TGTGCCAGCAGTGAATTGGGACAGGGTTCCTACGAGCAGTACTTC. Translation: CASSELGQGSYEQYF.

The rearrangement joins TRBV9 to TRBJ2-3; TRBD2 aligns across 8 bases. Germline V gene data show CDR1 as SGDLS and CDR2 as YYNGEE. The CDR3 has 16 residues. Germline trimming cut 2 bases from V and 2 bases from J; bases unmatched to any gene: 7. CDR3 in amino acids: CASSVRGAGVTDTQYF. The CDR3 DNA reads TGTGCCAGCAGCGTTCGAGGAGCGGGGGTCACAGATACGCAGTATTTT. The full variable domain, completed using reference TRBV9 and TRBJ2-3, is DSGVTQTPKHLITATGQRVTLRCSPRSGDLSVYWYQQSLDQGLQFLIQYYNGEERAKGNILERFSAQQFPDLHSELNLSSLELGDSALYFCASSVRGAGVTDTQYFGPGTRLTVL.

CDR3 residues: CASRAGTTSGEQYF. The CDR3 bases are TGCGCCAGCAGGGCCGGGACTACCTCGGGGGAGCAGTACTTC. The chain uses TRBV10-1 and TRBJ2-7; TRBD2 aligns across 7 bases. Germline CDR1 and CDR2: WNHNN and SYGVQD (reference sequence). V was clipped by 6 bases and J by 7 bases; unmatched bases: 12. The CDR3 extends over 14 amino acids.

DNA for the CDR3: TGTGCCAGCAGTGGTGATCTGAGCTATGGCTACACCTTC. This encodes CASSGDLSYGYTF. The chain combines TRBV27 with TRBJ1-2; no firm D call. The length of the CDR3 is 13 residues. Germline CDR1 MNHEY, CDR2 SMNVEV (reference sequence). V lost 5 bases to trimming and J lost 4 bases, with 11 bases between them.

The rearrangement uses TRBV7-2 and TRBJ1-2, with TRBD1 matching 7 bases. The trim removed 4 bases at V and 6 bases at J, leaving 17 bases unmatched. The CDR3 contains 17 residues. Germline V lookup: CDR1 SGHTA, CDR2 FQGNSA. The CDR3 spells CASSSPGTALTIHGYTF. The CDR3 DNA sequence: TGTGCCAGCAGCTCCCCCGGGACAGCCTTAACCATTCATGGCTACACCTTC.

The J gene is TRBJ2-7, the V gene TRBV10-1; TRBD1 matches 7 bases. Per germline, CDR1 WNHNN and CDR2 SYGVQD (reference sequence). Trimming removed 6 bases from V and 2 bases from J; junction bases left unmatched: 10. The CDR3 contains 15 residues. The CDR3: CASSEDRGGPYEQYF. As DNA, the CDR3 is TGCGCCAGCAGCGAAGATCGAGGGGGCCCCTACGAGCAGTACTTC.

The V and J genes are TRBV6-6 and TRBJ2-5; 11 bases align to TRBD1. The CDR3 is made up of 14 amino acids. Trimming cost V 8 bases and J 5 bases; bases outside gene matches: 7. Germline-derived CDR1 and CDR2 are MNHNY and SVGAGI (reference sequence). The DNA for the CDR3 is TGTGCCAGCGGGGGACAGGGGGTTTTCGAGACCCAGTACTTC. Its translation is CASGGQGVFETQYF.

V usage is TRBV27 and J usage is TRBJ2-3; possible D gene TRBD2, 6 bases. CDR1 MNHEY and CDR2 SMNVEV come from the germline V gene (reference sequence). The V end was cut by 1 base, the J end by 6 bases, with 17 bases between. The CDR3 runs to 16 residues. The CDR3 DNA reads TGTGCCAGCAGTTTATGGGCGGGACCGACCGGGGATACGCAGTATTTT. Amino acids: CASSLWAGPTGDTQYF.

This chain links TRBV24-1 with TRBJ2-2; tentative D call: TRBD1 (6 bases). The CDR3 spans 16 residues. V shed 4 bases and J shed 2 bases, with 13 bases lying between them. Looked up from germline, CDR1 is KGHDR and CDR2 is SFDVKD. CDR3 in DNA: TGTGCCACCAGTGACAATACAGGGATCAACACCGGGGAGCTGTTTTTT. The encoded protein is CATSDNTGINTGELFF.

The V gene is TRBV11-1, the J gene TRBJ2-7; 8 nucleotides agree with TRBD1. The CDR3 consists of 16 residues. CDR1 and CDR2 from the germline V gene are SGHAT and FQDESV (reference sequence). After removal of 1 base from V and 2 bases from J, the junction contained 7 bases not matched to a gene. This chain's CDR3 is CASSLGQGPFTYEQYF. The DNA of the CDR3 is TGTGCCAGCAGCTTAGGACAGGGGCCTTTCACCTACGAGCAGTACTTC.

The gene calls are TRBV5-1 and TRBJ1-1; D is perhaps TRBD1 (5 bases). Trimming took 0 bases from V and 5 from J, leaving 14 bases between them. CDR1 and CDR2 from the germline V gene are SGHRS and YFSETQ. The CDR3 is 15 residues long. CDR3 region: CASSLVDARVTEAFF. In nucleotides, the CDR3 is TGCGCCAGCAGCTTGGTAGACGCCAGGGTTACTGAAGCTTTCTTT. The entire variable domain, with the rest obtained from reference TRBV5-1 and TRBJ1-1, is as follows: KAGVTQTPRYLIKTRGQQVTLSCSPISGHRSVSWYQQTPGQGLQFLFEYFSETQRNKGNFPGRFSGRQFSNSRSEMNVSTLELGDSALYLCASSLVDARVTEAFFGQGTRLTVV.

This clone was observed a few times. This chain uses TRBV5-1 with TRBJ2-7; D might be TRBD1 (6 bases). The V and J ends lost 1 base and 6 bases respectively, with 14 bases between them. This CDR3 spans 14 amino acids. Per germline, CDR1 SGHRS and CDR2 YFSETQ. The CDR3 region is CASSLPGTPSEQYF. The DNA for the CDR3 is TGCGCCAGCAGCTTGCCCGGGACACCCTCCGAGCAGTACTTC.

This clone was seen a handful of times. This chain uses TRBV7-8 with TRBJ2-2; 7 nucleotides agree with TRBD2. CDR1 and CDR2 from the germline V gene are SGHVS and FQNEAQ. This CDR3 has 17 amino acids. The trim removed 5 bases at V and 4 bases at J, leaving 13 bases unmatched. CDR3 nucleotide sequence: TGTGCCAGCAGCCCCGAGCAACGGGGCGGGAGCACCGGGGAGCTGTTTTTT. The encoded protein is CASSPEQRGGSTGELFF.

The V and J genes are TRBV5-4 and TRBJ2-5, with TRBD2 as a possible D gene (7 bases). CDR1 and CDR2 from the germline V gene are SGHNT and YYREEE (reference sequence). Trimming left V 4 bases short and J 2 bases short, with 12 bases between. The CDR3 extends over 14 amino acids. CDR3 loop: CASSVGGPQETQYF. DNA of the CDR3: TGTGCCAGCAGCGTCGGGGGGCCTCAAGAGACCCAGTACTTC.

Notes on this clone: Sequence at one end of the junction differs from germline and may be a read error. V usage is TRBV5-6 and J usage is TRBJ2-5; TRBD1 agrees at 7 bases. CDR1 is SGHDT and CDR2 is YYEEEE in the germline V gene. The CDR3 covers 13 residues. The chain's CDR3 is CASSSPWSDRVNF. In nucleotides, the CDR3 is TGTGCCAGCAGCTCCCCCTGGTCTGACAGGGTTAACTTC.

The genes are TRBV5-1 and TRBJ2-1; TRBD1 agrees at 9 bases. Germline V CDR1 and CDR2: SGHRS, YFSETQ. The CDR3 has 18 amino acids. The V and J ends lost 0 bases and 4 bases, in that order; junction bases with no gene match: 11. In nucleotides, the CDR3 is TGCGCCAGCAGCTTGGCACTATTACGACAGGGGGGATACAATGAGCAGTTCTTC. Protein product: CASSLALLRQGGYNEQFF.

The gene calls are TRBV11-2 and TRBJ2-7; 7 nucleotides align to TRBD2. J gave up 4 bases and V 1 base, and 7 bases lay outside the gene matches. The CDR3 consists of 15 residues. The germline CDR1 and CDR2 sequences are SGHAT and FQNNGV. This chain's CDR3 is CASSLGGSLLYEQYF. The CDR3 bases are TGTGCCAGCAGCTTAGGCGGGAGTCTATTATACGAGCAGTACTTC.